This TCR beta chain appears in the sequencing data of a study of OX40 agonist ivuxolimab in advanced cancers. The repertoire was sequenced with immunoSEQ multiplex PCR; TCRdb's copy has only in-frame clones and lacks some. The sample yields 30,000 to 40,000 clones, 88% seen once. Germline lookup yields CDR1 GTSNPN and CDR2 SVGIG (reference sequence). V lost 3 bases to trimming and J lost 5 bases; unmatched junction nucleotides: 10. The CDR3 is 15 residues long. Cycle 7 day 1, cycle 4 day 1, and baseline were the timepoints at which blood was sampled. The chain couples TRBV30 to TRBJ1-2, with 9 bases identical to TRBD1. The material was CD4+ or CD8+ T cells sorted from blood, obtained in a trial of the OX40 agonist ivuxolimab. This sequence was found in an adult with an advanced solid tumor such as melanoma, head and neck, liver or kidney cancer. The CDR3 nucleotides read TGTGCCTGGAGCCCCACGACAGGGGGGGGATATGGCTACACCTTC. Protein: CAWSPTTGGGYGYTF.